The rows below give T cell receptor beta chains drawn from one sample of a study of high-grade serous ovarian cancer treatment subgroups. The repertoire was sequenced with immunoSEQ multiplex PCR; TCRdb's copy has only in-frame clones and lacks some. In the table there are under 6,500 clones, roughly 77% of which are singletons. Sequenced sample: tumor tissue. These TCRs come from a human donor with high-grade serous ovarian cancer. Both conserved end residues are part of each CDR3. The order of the fields is J gene, V gene, clone size, D gene, CDR3 DNA, CDR3 protein. The D gene is left open where the match is weak. Expanded clones get a size class; other rows say once, few or many, or leave the size out.

j_call: TRBJ1-6
v_call: TRBV18
clone_size: -
d_call: TRBD1
cdr3_nt: TGTGCCAGCTCACCACTATTAACGGGACAGGGCACCTATAATTCACCCCTCCACTTT
cdr3_aa: CASSPLLTGQGTYNSPLHF

j_call: TRBJ1-5
v_call: TRBV5-1
clone_size: -
d_call: TRBD1
cdr3_nt: TGCGCCAGCAGCCCTGACGGACAGGAGGGCTATAGCAATCAGCCCCAGCATTTT
cdr3_aa: CASSPDGQEGYSNQPQHF

j_call: TRBJ1-6
v_call: TRBV6-5
clone_size: -
d_call: -
cdr3_nt: TGTGCCAGCAGTTACAGCTCCTATAATTCACCCCTCCACTTT
cdr3_aa: CASSYSSYNSPLHF

j_call: TRBJ1-1
v_call: TRBV10-2
clone_size: -
d_call: -
cdr3_nt: TGCGCCAGCAGGACAGGGAACACTGAAGCTTTCTTT
cdr3_aa: CASRTGNTEAFF

j_call: TRBJ1-2
v_call: TRBV6-6
clone_size: -
d_call: -
cdr3_nt: TGTGCCAGCACCTCCAGTCCGGGCTCGGACTATGGCTACACCTTC
cdr3_aa: CASTSSPGSDYGYTF

j_call: TRBJ2-7
v_call: TRBV15
clone_size: -
d_call: -
cdr3_nt: TGTGCCACCAGTGTGGGGGGCAGAGGGGGCTACGAGCAGTACTTC
cdr3_aa: CATSVGGRGGYEQYF

j_call: TRBJ1-4
v_call: TRBV4-3
clone_size: -
d_call: -
cdr3_nt: TGCGCCAGCAGCAGGGTAGGATCTGCAACTAATGAAAAACTGTTTTTT
cdr3_aa: CASSRVGSATNEKLFF

j_call: TRBJ1-4
v_call: TRBV5-1
clone_size: -
d_call: -
cdr3_nt: TGCGCCAGCAGCACTGGGGAGCTCGCAACTAATGAAAAACTGTTTTTT
cdr3_aa: CASSTGELATNEKLFF

j_call: TRBJ1-5
v_call: TRBV6-1
clone_size: -
d_call: -
cdr3_nt: TGTGCCAGCAGCTTCGATCAGCCCCAGCATTTT
cdr3_aa: CASSFDQPQHF

j_call: TRBJ1-2
v_call: TRBV28
clone_size: -
d_call: TRBD1
cdr3_nt: TGTGCCAGCAGCGGGGGACAGGACTATGGCTACACCTTC
cdr3_aa: CASSGGQDYGYTF

j_call: TRBJ1-1
v_call: TRBV4-2
clone_size: few
d_call: -
cdr3_nt: TGTGCCAGCAGCCAAGATCAGGGAGAGCCGAACACTGAAGCTTTCTTT
cdr3_aa: CASSQDQGEPNTEAFF

j_call: TRBJ2-1
v_call: TRBV7-9
clone_size: once
d_call: -
cdr3_nt: TGTGCCAGCAGCTTACCCTACAATGAGCAGTTCTTC
cdr3_aa: CASSLPYNEQFF

j_call: TRBJ1-2
v_call: TRBV18
clone_size: -
d_call: -
cdr3_nt: TGTGCCACCATCGACAGGTTTACTTATGGCTACACCTTC
cdr3_aa: CATIDRFTYGYTF

j_call: TRBJ2-1
v_call: TRBV19
clone_size: medium-sized
d_call: -
cdr3_nt: TGTGCCAGTAGGGGGCTAGTGGCTAACCCTTACTACAATGAAGAGTTCTTC
cdr3_aa: CASRGLVANPYYNEEFF

j_call: TRBJ1-1
v_call: TRBV28
clone_size: -
d_call: -
cdr3_nt: TGTGCCAGCAGCGTTACAGGGAACACTGAAGCTTTCTTT
cdr3_aa: CASSVTGNTEAFF

j_call: TRBJ1-1
v_call: TRBV29-1
clone_size: -
d_call: -
cdr3_nt: TGCAGCGTACCAATGCCCTTTAACACTGAAGCTTTCTTT
cdr3_aa: CSVPMPFNTEAFF

j_call: TRBJ1-1
v_call: TRBV27
clone_size: -
d_call: -
cdr3_nt: TGTGCCAGCAGTTTATCAGGGTACCACACTGAAGCTTTCTTT
cdr3_aa: CASSLSGYHTEAFF

j_call: TRBJ2-7
v_call: TRBV21-1
clone_size: -
d_call: -
cdr3_nt: TGTGCCAGCAGCTCACGCACGACTAGCGGGGGGTCCTACGAGCAGTACTTC
cdr3_aa: CASSSRTTSGGSYEQYF

j_call: TRBJ2-1
v_call: TRBV5-1
clone_size: few
d_call: -
cdr3_nt: TGCGCCAGCAGTTATCAAGGGCGTGGGTACAATGAGCAGTTCTTC
cdr3_aa: CASSYQGRGYNEQFF

j_call: TRBJ1-2
v_call: TRBV4-3
clone_size: -
d_call: -
cdr3_nt: TGCGCCAGCAGCCAAGACAGAACTAACTATGGCTACACCTTC
cdr3_aa: CASSQDRTNYGYTF

j_call: TRBJ2-1
v_call: TRBV30
clone_size: -
d_call: -
cdr3_nt: TGTGCCTGGAGTGTACTGGACTTGAGGTTCTTC
cdr3_aa: CAWSVLDLRFF

j_call: TRBJ2-3
v_call: TRBV19
clone_size: -
d_call: -
cdr3_nt: TGTGCCAGTAGTATCCTACTAGGCGGCACAGATACGCAGTATTTT
cdr3_aa: CASSILLGGTDTQYF

j_call: TRBJ2-5
v_call: TRBV5-1
clone_size: -
d_call: -
cdr3_nt: TGCGCCAGCAGCTGGGTAACTGCGGGGACTTTCCAAGAGACCCAGTACTTC
cdr3_aa: CASSWVTAGTFQETQYF

j_call: TRBJ1-1
v_call: TRBV7-9
clone_size: -
d_call: TRBD1
cdr3_nt: TGTGCCAGCAGCTTACTACAGGGGATCGACACTGAAGCTTTCTTT
cdr3_aa: CASSLLQGIDTEAFF

j_call: TRBJ1-5
v_call: TRBV6-5
clone_size: -
d_call: TRBD1
cdr3_nt: TGTGCCAGCCAAAATGCAGGGGGCGGTCAGCCCCAGCATTTT
cdr3_aa: CASQNAGGGQPQHF

j_call: TRBJ1-5
v_call: TRBV5-1
clone_size: -
d_call: -
cdr3_nt: TGCGCCAGCAGCTTGGACGGACGCAATCAGCCCCAGCATTTT
cdr3_aa: CASSLDGRNQPQHF

j_call: TRBJ1-6
v_call: TRBV5-4
clone_size: -
d_call: -
cdr3_nt: TGTGCCAGCAACTATTTTAAGGGTCCTCGGATGGGATCCTATAATTCACCCCTCCACTTT
cdr3_aa: CASNYFKGPRMGSYNSPLHF

j_call: TRBJ1-3
v_call: TRBV2
clone_size: -
d_call: -
cdr3_nt: TGTGCCAGCCTAAGGGATTCTGGAAACACCATATATTTT
cdr3_aa: CASLRDSGNTIYF

j_call: TRBJ1-6
v_call: TRBV2
clone_size: -
d_call: -
cdr3_nt: TGTGCCAGCAGTGAACGGGGGCCCCAATTGGGTTCACCCCTCCACTTT
cdr3_aa: CASSERGPQLGSPLHF

j_call: TRBJ1-1
v_call: TRBV10-3
clone_size: -
d_call: TRBD1
cdr3_nt: TGTGCCATCAGTGGGGAGGGGGCCAGTACTGAAGCTTTCTTT
cdr3_aa: CAISGEGASTEAFF

j_call: TRBJ2-5
v_call: TRBV2
clone_size: -
d_call: -
cdr3_nt: TGTGCCAGCAGGGAGCAAGAGACCCAGTACTTC
cdr3_aa: CASREQETQYF

j_call: TRBJ1-2
v_call: TRBV7-9
clone_size: -
d_call: -
cdr3_nt: TGTGCCAGCAGCTTGGGAGCTTCACCGGAGAATGGCTACACCTTC
cdr3_aa: CASSLGASPENGYTF

j_call: TRBJ2-1
v_call: TRBV15
clone_size: -
d_call: TRBD2
cdr3_nt: TGTGCCACCAGCAGAGATCTACGGGGGGTCTATGAGCAGTTCTTC
cdr3_aa: CATSRDLRGVYEQFF

j_call: TRBJ2-2
v_call: TRBV9
clone_size: -
d_call: TRBD1
cdr3_nt: TGTGCCAGCAGCGCCCAGGGGGCTGGCACCGGGGAGCTGTTTTTT
cdr3_aa: CASSAQGAGTGELFF

j_call: TRBJ1-5
v_call: TRBV19
clone_size: -
d_call: TRBD1
cdr3_nt: TGTGCCAGTAGTATACGACAGGGCGGAAGCAATCAGCCCCAGCATTTT
cdr3_aa: CASSIRQGGSNQPQHF

j_call: TRBJ1-1
v_call: TRBV5-1
clone_size: -
d_call: -
cdr3_nt: TGCGCCAGCAGCTTGAGTCTGGTGTTCGGAGTGAACACTGAAGCTTTCTTT
cdr3_aa: CASSLSLVFGVNTEAFF

j_call: TRBJ1-1
v_call: TRBV6-5
clone_size: once
d_call: -
cdr3_nt: TGTGCCACCTCCAATACAGGGCTAGGAGAAGCTTTCTTT
cdr3_aa: CATSNTGLGEAFF

j_call: TRBJ1-5
v_call: TRBV29-1
clone_size: -
d_call: TRBD1
cdr3_nt: TGCAGCGTTGGGAGTGGGGGGACAGGTAATCAGCCCCAGCATTTT
cdr3_aa: CSVGSGGTGNQPQHF

j_call: TRBJ1-5
v_call: TRBV27
clone_size: -
d_call: -
cdr3_nt: TGTGCCAGCAGTAGTTCAGGGTATCAGCCCCAGCATTTT
cdr3_aa: CASSSSGYQPQHF

j_call: TRBJ1-4
v_call: TRBV19
clone_size: -
d_call: -
cdr3_nt: TGTGCCAGTAGTATCAACGTCCCGGGACGTAATAGACGTGAAAAACTGTTTTTT
cdr3_aa: CASSINVPGRNRREKLFF

j_call: TRBJ1-4
v_call: TRBV7-9
clone_size: few
d_call: TRBD1
cdr3_nt: TGTGCCAGCAGCCCAGACGACAGGGCTCTTGAAAAACTGTTTTTT
cdr3_aa: CASSPDDRALEKLFF

j_call: TRBJ2-1
v_call: TRBV7-6
clone_size: -
d_call: -
cdr3_nt: TGTGCCAGCAGCCTGGGGGACAATGAGCAGTTCTTC
cdr3_aa: CASSLGDNEQFF

j_call: TRBJ1-6
v_call: TRBV4-2
clone_size: few
d_call: TRBD1
cdr3_nt: TGTGCCAGCAGCACGGGACAGGTCCTGAATTCACCCCTCCACTTT
cdr3_aa: CASSTGQVLNSPLHF

j_call: TRBJ2-7
v_call: TRBV7-9
clone_size: once
d_call: -
cdr3_nt: TGTGCCAGCAGCCTCCTAAACTACGAGCAGTACTTC
cdr3_aa: CASSLLNYEQYF

j_call: TRBJ2-1
v_call: TRBV27
clone_size: -
d_call: TRBD2
cdr3_nt: TGTGCCAGCCGCTCCGGGACTAGCGGGGGGGAAGGCTACAATGAGCAGTTCTTC
cdr3_aa: CASRSGTSGGEGYNEQFF

j_call: TRBJ1-1
v_call: TRBV19
clone_size: -
d_call: TRBD1
cdr3_nt: TGTGCCAGTAGTATAGATGACAGGGGGCGGGAGGCTGAAGCTTTCTTT
cdr3_aa: CASSIDDRGREAEAFF

j_call: TRBJ2-3
v_call: TRBV11-2
clone_size: -
d_call: -
cdr3_nt: TGTGCCAGCAGGGCCGCAGCAGATACGCAGTATTTT
cdr3_aa: CASRAAADTQYF

j_call: TRBJ2-3
v_call: TRBV18
clone_size: -
d_call: -
cdr3_nt: TGTGCCAGCTCACCACCCGCAGATACGCAGTATTTT
cdr3_aa: CASSPPADTQYF

j_call: TRBJ1-1
v_call: TRBV6-6
clone_size: -
d_call: -
cdr3_nt: TGTGCCAGCAGTTACGGAAGCTCTGAAGCTTTCTTT
cdr3_aa: CASSYGSSEAFF

j_call: TRBJ1-5
v_call: TRBV2
clone_size: few
d_call: -
cdr3_nt: TGTGCCAGCAGGAGGGACAGCAATCAGCCCCAGCATTTT
cdr3_aa: CASRRDSNQPQHF

j_call: TRBJ1-2
v_call: TRBV11-2
clone_size: once
d_call: -
cdr3_nt: TGTGCCAGCAGCCCCCGGGGCGACTATGGCTACACCTTC
cdr3_aa: CASSPRGDYGYTF

j_call: TRBJ2-5
v_call: TRBV19
clone_size: -
d_call: -
cdr3_nt: TGTGCCAGTAGTATAGATCGGGCAGGGGAAGAGACCCAGTACTTC
cdr3_aa: CASSIDRAGEETQYF

j_call: TRBJ2-2
v_call: TRBV11-3
clone_size: -
d_call: TRBD1
cdr3_nt: TGTGCCAGCAGGGGGACAGGGGTGACGGGGGAGCTGTTTTTT
cdr3_aa: CASRGTGVTGELFF

j_call: TRBJ2-5
v_call: TRBV9
clone_size: once
d_call: -
cdr3_nt: TGTGCCAGCAGCTCCCGACTAGAAGAGACCCAGTACTTC
cdr3_aa: CASSSRLEETQYF